These 20 T cell receptor beta chains share one sample of origin, sequenced in a study of T cell responses to AZD1222 COVID-19 vaccine. Sequenced by immunoSEQ multiplex PCR; TCRdb stores in-frame clones only, minus some. Among roughly 100,000 clones listed, 90% were seen once. The sample was peripheral blood, taken 28 days after the second AZD1222 dose. The receptor source for this set is an adult who received the AZD1222 COVID-19 vaccine.

This chain connects TRBV7-6 to TRBJ2-2, with D tentatively TRBD2 (6 bases). CDR1 and CDR2 (germline): SGHVS, FNYEAQ. The CDR3 has 19 residues. Trimming stripped 1 base from V and 4 bases from J, with 22 bases between. The CDR3 loop is CASSLGAGPPSSPTGELFF. The CDR3, as DNA: TGTGCCAGCAGCTTAGGGGCGGGACCTCCTTCCTCACCCACCGGGGAGCTGTTTTTT.

CDR3 loop: CASMASPLHF. Here the CDR3 DNA reads TGTGCCAGCATGGCTTCACCCCTCCACTTT. The chain carries TRBV6-5 and TRBJ1-6; D is unclear. The CDR3 totals 10 residues. V gave up 7 bases and J gave up 9 bases, with 4 bases separating them. Looked up from germline, CDR1 is MNHEY and CDR2 is SVGAGI.

This clone was picked up one time. V gene TRBV3-1 (or the pseudogene TRBV3-2) combines with J gene TRBJ2-2, with a possible D match to TRBD1 (5 bases). The CDR3 runs to 17 residues. In germline, CDR1 is LGHDT, CDR2 YNNKEL (reference sequence). V lost 0 bases and J 0 bases, leaving 11 bases between the germline ends. For the CDR3, the DNA is TGTGCCAGCAGCCAAGATTTAGTCAGGGCGAACACCGGGGAGCTGTTTTTT. Translated: CASSQDLVRANTGELFF.

This chain connects TRBV19 to TRBJ2-1; D possibly corresponds to TRBD1 (6 bases). Germline CDR1 reads LNHDA; CDR2 reads SQIVND (reference sequence). V dropped 11 bases and J dropped 0 bases, with 11 bases sitting between them. This CDR3 is built from 13 residues. CDR3: CAAGQSSYNEQFF. DNA for the CDR3: TGTGCCGCCGGACAGAGCTCCTACAATGAGCAGTTCTTC.

The chain links TRBV4-2 to TRBJ1-2, with TRBD1 matching 9 bases. This CDR3 region has 17 residues. J lost 2 bases, V lost 0 bases, and 7 bases had no gene match. CDR1 LGHNA and CDR2 YNFKEQ come from the germline V gene. The CDR3 DNA reads TGTGCCAGCAGCCAAGATGCGGGGACAGGGCTAAACTATGGCTACACCTTC. This encodes CASSQDAGTGLNYGYTF.

This chain uses TRBV5-4 with TRBJ1-2; perhaps TRBD1 as D (5 bases). The CDR3 covers 14 residues. V was cut by 1 base and J by 3 bases, with 10 bases left in between. Germline V gives CDR1 SGHNT, CDR2 YYREEE (reference sequence). The CDR3 DNA is TGTGCCAGCAGCTTGAGGGGCAGCTACTATGGCTACACCTTC. Translation gives CASSLRGSYYGYTF.

This clone occurred a few times. This chain links TRBV18 with TRBJ1-1; D ambiguous. Trimming removed 3 bases at V and 13 bases at J, with 18 bases between. CDR1 is KGHSH, CDR2 LQKENI, per germline. The CDR3 extends over 13 amino acids. This CDR3 is CASSPPMGLKVFF. The CDR3 region has the DNA TGTGCCAGCTCACCGCCGATGGGTCTTAAGGTTTTCTTT.

This sequence joins TRBV4-3 and TRBJ2-7, with 7 nucleotides matching TRBD2. Germline lookup yields CDR1 LGHNA and CDR2 YSLEER. V shed 1 base, J shed 3 bases, and the junction held 9 bases outside the gene matches. CDR3 length: 16 residues. The CDR3 coding sequence is TGCGCCAGCAGCCAAGGGCTGGCGGGGGAGAACTACGAGCAGTACTTC. Amino acids: CASSQGLAGENYEQYF.

The chain has TRBV5-4 and TRBJ2-5; TRBD1 agrees at 8 bases. The germline gives CDR1 SGHNT, CDR2 YYREEE (reference sequence). The CDR3 length is 15 residues. The V and J ends lost 2 bases and 5 bases, in that order; junction bases with no gene match: 8. The CDR3 region has the DNA TGTGCCAGCAGCTTTGCTCAGGGGGCTCATGAGACCCAGTACTTC. This encodes CASSFAQGAHETQYF.

The CDR3 coding sequence is TGTGCCAGCAGTGCCTTACCGACAGGGCCTGGAAACACCATATATTTT. Amino acids: CASSALPTGPGNTIYF. The genes are TRBV6-1 and TRBJ1-3; TRBD1 aligns across 7 bases. Germline loops: CDR1 MNHNS, CDR2 SASEGT. The CDR3 runs to 16 residues. V was clipped by 4 bases and J by 2 bases; unmatched bases: 8.

The chain has TRBV5-4 and TRBJ2-7; tentative D call: TRBD2 (6 bases). CDR3 length: 15 amino acids. Trimming removed 4 bases at V and 0 bases at J, with 14 bases between. Germline loops: CDR1 SGHNT, CDR2 YYREEE (reference sequence). CDR3 sequence (DNA): TGTGCCAGCAGCGCCCCCGGGACTGGCTCCTACGAGCAGTACTTC. Its translation: CASSAPGTGSYEQYF.

The rearrangement joins TRBV7-9 to TRBJ2-2; D might be TRBD1 (6 bases). CDR3 length: 15 residues. Deletions cut 1 base from V and 2 bases from J, with 8 bases between. From germline, CDR1 is SEHNR and CDR2 FQNEAQ (reference sequence). This chain's CDR3 is CASSLVRGNTGELFF. CDR3 nucleotide sequence: TGTGCCAGCAGCTTAGTCAGGGGAAACACCGGGGAGCTGTTTTTT.

The chain uses TRBV18 and TRBJ1-1; perhaps TRBD1 as D (5 bases). Between the trimmed V and J ends, which lost 6 bases and 0 bases, there was a span of 8 bases. The germline V gene has CDR1 KGHSH and CDR2 LQKENI. There are 13 residues in the CDR3. The CDR3 loop reads CASSTGVNTEAFF. Written as DNA, the CDR3 is TGTGCCAGCTCCACGGGGGTGAACACTGAAGCTTTCTTT.

The chain uses TRBV19 and TRBJ1-5; D uncertain. This CDR3 is 12 amino acids long. In germline, CDR1 is LNHDA, CDR2 SQIVND (reference sequence). V lost 3 bases and J 9 bases, leaving 9 bases between the germline ends. The CDR3 DNA sequence: TGTGCCAGTAGTATCCTTACCGGGCCCCAGCATTTT. This gives the protein CASSILTGPQHF.

The CDR3, as DNA: TGTGCCAGCAGCCAAGTTATCGGGGGGCAGGATACGCAGTATTTT. Protein: CASSQVIGGQDTQYF. The chain is built from TRBV3-1 (or the pseudogene TRBV3-2) and TRBJ2-3, with D possibly matching TRBD2 (7 bases). Between the trimmed V and J ends, which lost 1 base and 6 bases, there was a span of 14 bases. CDR3 size: 15 residues. CDR1 is LGHDT and CDR2 is YNNKEL in the germline V gene (reference sequence).

The chain couples TRBV3-1 (or the pseudogene TRBV3-2) to TRBJ2-7, with D tentatively TRBD1 or TRBD2 (5 bases each). The CDR3 length is 15 residues. V lost 0 bases, J lost 3 bases, and 12 bases lay in between. CDR1 LGHDT and CDR2 YNNKEL come from the germline V gene (reference sequence). In DNA, the CDR3 is TGTGCCAGCAGCCAAGATCTCGGGGCCGGCTACGAGCAGTACTTC. The encoded protein is CASSQDLGAGYEQYF.

CDR3 nucleotide sequence: TGCAGTGCTAGTTTGCGCTCCTACGAGCAGTACTTC. Protein: CSASLRSYEQYF. The rearrangement joins TRBV20-1 to TRBJ2-7; D remains unclear. Germline assignment: CDR1 DFQATT and CDR2 SNEGSKA (reference sequence). This CDR3 is built from 12 residues. V was shortened by 3 bases and J by 0 bases, with 6 bases between the two germline ends.

CDR3 nucleotide sequence: TGTGCCAGTAGTACCGGGGGCAGGGGCACAGATACGCAGTATTTT. Its translation is CASSTGGRGTDTQYF. This chain uses TRBV19 with TRBJ2-3; tentatively, D is TRBD1 or TRBD2 (6 bases each). The germline CDR1 and CDR2 sequences are LNHDA and SQIVND (reference sequence). Trimming removed 4 bases at V and 1 base at J, with 12 bases between. This CDR3 spans 15 amino acids.

The chain uses TRBV27 and TRBJ2-4; maybe TRBD2 (5 bases). This CDR3 has 15 amino acids. Germline loops: CDR1 MNHEY, CDR2 SMNVEV (reference sequence). Trimming shortened V by 6 bases and J by 2 bases, and 14 bases separated the two germline ends. CDR3: CASSPAGVSKNIQYF. Written as DNA, the CDR3 is TGTGCCAGCAGCCCCGCCGGGGTGTCCAAAAACATTCAGTACTTC.

The chain uses TRBV9 and TRBJ2-3; TRBD1 might be the D (5 bases). Trimming stripped 2 bases from V and 2 bases from J, with 9 bases between. The CDR3 runs to 14 residues. Germline V gene sequence: CDR1 SGDLS, CDR2 YYNGEE. CDR3 protein: CASSVQGSTDTQYF. The CDR3, as DNA: TGTGCCAGCAGCGTCCAGGGTTCCACAGATACGCAGTATTTT. Supplemented by reference TRBV9 and TRBJ2-3, the full variable domain reads DSGVTQTPKHLITATGQRVTLRCSPRSGDLSVYWYQQSLDQGLQFLIQYYNGEERAKGNILERFSAQQFPDLHSELNLSSLELGDSALYFCASSVQGSTDTQYFGPGTRLTVL.